Listed below are T cell receptor beta chains from one sample, sequenced in a study of cytomegalovirus exposure and HLA in healthy donors. This table comes from immunoSEQ multiplex PCR, and its TCRdb copy is limited to in-frame clones, with some not included. The data show about 180,000 clones, with around 75% seen just once and 2.9% held by the top ten. Sample: PBMCs. These receptors originate from a male donor in good health and CMV-seronegative. CDR3s include the opening cysteine and the closing phenylalanine or tryptophan. D genes are given only for firm matches. Clone size is stated in some rows and not others, as once, few, many or a class when expanded.

20 | . | . | TRBJ1-5 | TRBV27 | CASSPRHAINTEYSNQPQHF | TGTGCCAGCAGTCCCCGACATGCCATAAATACAGAATATAGCAATCAGCCCCAGCATTTT
13 | . | . | TRBJ1-2 | TRBV27 | CASSAGVRYGYTF | TGTGCCAGCAGCGCAGGGGTCAGGTATGGCTACACCTTC
16 | once | TRBD2 | TRBJ2-7 | TRBV27 | CASSPRAGVGAYEQYF | TGTGCCAGCAGCCCCAGGGCGGGAGTAGGGGCCTACGAGCAGTACTTC
16 | once | . | TRBJ1-5 | TRBV27 | CASSLEGPRWNQPQHF | TGTGCCAGCAGTTTAGAGGGCCCAAGGTGGAATCAGCCCCAGCATTTT
16 | . | . | TRBJ2-1 | TRBV19 | CASSIAASITYNEQFF | TGTGCCAGTAGTATAGCCGCTAGTATCACCTACAATGAGCAGTTCTTC
14 | . | . | TRBJ1-2 | TRBV6-5 | CASSYTGSNYGYTF | TGTGCCAGCAGTTACACAGGGAGTAACTATGGCTACACCTTC
14 | once | TRBD1 | TRBJ2-7 | TRBV6-6 | CASRDRDGIYEQYF | TGTGCCAGCAGGGACAGGGATGGGATCTACGAGCAGTACTTC
13 | . | TRBD2 | TRBJ2-1 | TRBV11-3 | CASSKRLAEEQFF | TGTGCCAGCAGCAAACGACTAGCAGAAGAGCAGTTCTTC
12 | . | . | TRBJ2-6 | TRBV19 | CAISSGANVLTF | TGTGCCATCAGCTCTGGGGCCAACGTCCTGACTTTC
15 | . | . | TRBJ1-4 | TRBV18 | CASSPRPGAAEKLFF | TGTGCCAGCTCACCACGGCCAGGGGCCGCTGAAAAACTGTTTTTT
16 | once | TRBD1 | TRBJ1-5 | TRBV2 | CASNAQGVGGNQPQHF | TGTGCCAGCAACGCACAGGGGGTGGGGGGCAATCAGCCCCAGCATTTT